The next 12 T cell receptor beta chains were all read from a single sample in a study of CD8+ T cells in alopecia areata. Isolated RNA was reverse transcribed into cDNA used as the sequencing template. Method: immunoSEQ multiplex PCR; TCRdb's copy keeps in-frame clones and lacks some. The sample shows some 110,000 clones, none of them appearing just once. The sequenced sample consisted of lesional skin. These TCRs come from a C3H/HeJ mouse with alopecia areata. The mice in this strain carry MHC haplotype H2-k.

This clone was recorded many times. At residue 13, the TCRdb amino acid sequence and the translated nucleotide sequence differ, so the protein here is the DNA translation. The gene symbols are mouse symbols. Sequencing ends 3 residues short of the CDR3 end; the germline J gene provides the rest. The gene calls are TRBV13-3 and TRBJ1-6; D perhaps matches TRBD1 (6 bases). Being an ORF, TRBJ1-6 has a function that is uncertain. This CDR3 comprises 16 residues. V was shortened by 3 bases and J by 0 bases, with 10 bases between the two germline ends. Germline V CDR1 and CDR2: NNHDY, SYVADS. CDR3 region: CASSGTEDSYNSPLYF. Incomplete CDR3 DNA: TGTGCCAGCAGTGGGACAGAAGATTCCTATAATTCGCCC.

In its sample, this clone was seen a few times. TCRdb's protein and the translated DNA diverge at residue 12; the protein reported here is the translation of the DNA. The genes and germline here are from mouse. Read sequence stops 3 residues before the CDR3 end, and the germline J gene provides the missing end. The chain combines TRBV1 with TRBJ1-3, with 11 nucleotides matching TRBD1. Losses at the gene ends were 1 base for V and 6 bases for J; bases not matched to a gene: 2. This CDR3 region has 15 residues. Per the germline V gene, CDR1 is NSQYPW and CDR2 is LRSPGD (reference sequence). CDR3 bases read: TGCACCTGCAGTGCAGGGGGACAGGGGGAAAATACG. This gives the protein CTCSAGGQGENT. The full CDR3 is CTCSAGGQGENTLYF.

There are many counts of this clone. Germline and genes here are mouse. The CDR3 end falls 4 residues outside the read, so it is completed with the germline J gene. This sequence joins TRBV13-3 and TRBJ1-4; no clear D. The CDR3 has 12 amino acids. Looked up from germline, CDR1 is NNHDY and CDR2 is SYVADS. The CDR3 DNA, read in part, is TGTGCCAGCAGCCACAGAACCGAA. As protein: CASSHRTE. The full CDR3 protein reads CASSHRTERLFF. The full variable domain, in which reference TRBV13-3 and TRBJ1-4 provide the parts outside the CDR3, is EAAVTQSPRSKVAVTGGKVTLSCHQTNNHDYMYWYRQDTGHGLRLIHYSYVADSTEKGDIPDGYKASRPSQENFSLILELASLSQTAVYFCASSHRTERLFFGHGTKLSVL.

This clone has more than one count but fewer than ten. At residue 10, the TCRdb protein departs from the DNA translation, so the protein shown here was derived from the DNA itself. These gene names are mouse names. Read data end 3 residues before the CDR3 end; the end is taken from the germline J gene. V gene TRBV13-1 combines with J gene TRBJ1-6; D possibly corresponds to TRBD1 (6 bases). TRBJ1-6 is an ORF; its function is uncertain. Germline assignment: CDR1 NSHNY and CDR2 SYGAGN. The CDR3 consists of 13 residues. Trimming took 2 bases from V and 9 from J, leaving 9 bases between them. CDR3 sequence: CASSDPGVSPLYF. CDR3 DNA (partial): TGTGCCAGCAGTGACCCAGGGGTTTCGCCC.

In this sample, this clone turned up many times. The gene names here belong to mouse. The sequence runs out 4 residues before the end of the CDR3; the remainder is reconstructed from the germline J gene. The genes are TRBV13-3 and TRBJ2-1, with D maybe TRBD1 (5 bases). The germline V gene has CDR1 NNHDY and CDR2 SYVADS. Trimming removed 0 bases at V and 1 base at J, with 14 bases between. The CDR3 is 17 residues long. CDR3 loop: CASSDASGEGNYAEQFF. CDR3 DNA (partial): TGTGCCAGCAGTGATGCTTCGGGAGAGGGGAACTATGCT.

This clone has a handful of counts. Mouse gene names and germline throughout. The read finishes 4 residues shy of the CDR3 end, and the germline J gene is used to complete it. The V gene is TRBV13-3, the J gene TRBJ1-1; D may be TRBD1 (6 bases). This CDR3 is built from 15 residues. V was pared by 0 bases and J by 2 bases, with 11 bases between. Germline values: CDR1 NNHDY, CDR2 SYVADS. The sequenced CDR3 bases are TGTGCCAGCAGTGATGAGGGGGGCGGCAACACA. As protein: CASSDEGGGNT. Given in full, the CDR3 is CASSDEGGGNTEVFF.

In its sample, this clone was seen a few times. Gene names refer to mouse genes. The read falls 4 residues short of the CDR3 end, and the missing part is taken from the germline J gene. This rearrangement joins TRBV29 to TRBJ2-5; D not resolved. This CDR3 has 15 residues. The germline V and J ends were trimmed by 0 bases and 0 bases, with 7 bases remaining between them. Per germline, CDR1 MSHET and CDR2 SYDVDS. CDR3 DNA, as far as it was read: TGTGCTAGCAGTTTATCGAGAGGTAACCAAGAC. Its protein product is CASSLSRGNQD. The CDR3 in its entirety is CASSLSRGNQDTQYF. The full variable domain, in which reference TRBV29 and TRBJ2-5 provide the parts outside the CDR3, is DMKVTQMPRYLIKRMGENVLLECGQDMSHETMYWYRQDPGLGLQLIYISYDVDSNSEGDIPKGYRVSRKKREHFSLILDSAKTNQTSVYFCASSLSRGNQDTQYFGPGTRLLVL.

With respect to this clone: The listed genes are named as in mouse. The CDR3 is cut off 4 residues early in the read; its end comes from the germline J gene. V usage is TRBV13-2 and J usage is TRBJ1-2; the D gene is possibly TRBD1 (5 bases). CDR1 NNHNN and CDR2 SYGAGS come from the germline V gene (reference sequence). This CDR3 is built from 14 residues. The CDR3 sequence is CASGDWDWGCDYTF. The part of the CDR3 DNA that was read is TGTGCCAGCGGTGACTGGGACTGGGGGTGC.

Only a few counts were recorded for this clone. These gene names are mouse names. The read terminates 4 residues ahead of where the CDR3 ends, so the germline J gene completes it. This chain joins TRBV19 and TRBJ1-2; weak D call: TRBD1 (5 bases). The CDR3 spans 12 residues. Germline-derived CDR1 and CDR2 are FNHDT and SITEND (reference sequence). CDR3 bases read: TGTGCCAGCAGTATTTTAGGGGAC. Amino acid sequence: CASSILGD. The entire CDR3 reads CASSILGDDYTF.

This clone was counted a few times. All gene names here are mouse names. Read sequence stops 4 residues before the CDR3 end, and the germline J gene provides the missing end. The chain uses TRBV1 and TRBJ2-2; 7 positions match TRBD1. After removal of 5 bases from V and 5 bases from J, the junction contained 5 bases not matched to a gene. Per germline, CDR1 NSQYPW and CDR2 LRSPGD (reference sequence). This CDR3 contains 14 residues. The CDR3 spells CTCSPRQGTGQLYF. Incomplete CDR3 DNA: TGCACCTGCAGTCCCCGACAGGGTACCGGG. Complete variable domain (other parts from reference TRBV1 and TRBJ2-2): VTLLEQNPRWRLVPRGQAVNLRCILKNSQYPWMSWYQQDLQKQLQWLFTLRSPGDKEVKSLPGADYLATRVTDTELRLQVANMSQGRTLYCTCSPRQGTGQLYFGEGSKLTVL.

Regarding this clone: Mouse gene names apply. The read ends 4 residues before the CDR3 terminus; that terminus is restored from the germline J gene. This chain connects TRBV19 to TRBJ1-4, with 12 bases fitting TRBD1. The CDR3 runs 15 residues. Germline V gives CDR1 FNHDT, CDR2 SITEND (reference sequence). The sequenced part of the CDR3 DNA is TGTGCCAGCAGTACCGGGACAGGGGGCTCCGAA. It translates to CASSTGTGGSE. The complete CDR3 reads CASSTGTGGSERLFF.

This clone has only a few counts. Mouse names are used for the genes. Read data end 4 residues before the CDR3 end; the end is taken from the germline J gene. At the DNA level, this CDR3 is encoded by other sequences in the same sample as well. V and J are TRBV1 and TRBJ1-1, with D possibly TRBD1 on 5 matching bases. CDR3 length: 14 amino acids. The germline V gene has CDR1 NSQYPW and CDR2 LRSPGD (reference sequence). The germline V and J ends were trimmed by 3 bases and 4 bases, with 12 bases remaining between them. CDR3 DNA (partial): TGCACCTGCAGTGCGAGGGGAGGGAGCACA. Residues: CTCSARGGST. In full, the CDR3 is CTCSARGGSTEVFF. Full variable domain (rest looked up from reference TRBV1 and TRBJ1-1): VTLLEQNPRWRLVPRGQAVNLRCILKNSQYPWMSWYQQDLQKQLQWLFTLRSPGDKEVKSLPGADYLATRVTDTELRLQVANMSQGRTLYCTCSARGGSTEVFFGKGTRLTVV.